These 27 T cell receptor beta chains were all obtained from the same sample, sequenced in a study of blood T cell repertoires in COVID-19. Data came from immunoSEQ multiplex PCR; TCRdb stores just in-frame clones and leaves some out. This repertoire shows some 120,000 clones, over 75% found once; its top ten account for 1.5% to 2%. The specimen sequenced was peripheral blood. These receptors originate from a human donor with active COVID-19. The donor label of this sample is uncertain.

CDR3 sequence: CASSQGTGRPLYNSPLHF. In nucleotides, the CDR3 is TGCGCCAGCAGCCAGGGGACAGGAAGGCCTCTTTATAATTCACCCCTCCACTTT. The rearrangement joins TRBV4-3 to TRBJ1-6; TRBD1 matches 8 bases. This CDR3 has 18 amino acids. Germline V gene data show CDR1 as LGHNA and CDR2 as YSLEER. V shed 3 bases and J 4 bases; nucleotides not matched to a gene: 11.

The rearrangement uses TRBV7-2 and TRBJ1-5; D ambiguous. Trimming took 4 bases from V and 2 from J, leaving 9 bases between them. The length of the CDR3 is 14 residues. The germline V gene encodes CDR1 SGHTA and CDR2 FQGNSA. CDR3 protein: CASSYRRGNQPQHF. The CDR3 region has the DNA TGTGCCAGCAGCTATAGGAGGGGCAATCAGCCCCAGCATTTT.

The chain links TRBV15 to TRBJ2-1; D is possibly TRBD2 (6 bases). Germline CDR1 and CDR2: LNHNV and YYDKDF (reference sequence). This CDR3 comprises 15 residues. Between the trimmed V and J ends, which lost 5 bases and 2 bases, there was a span of 13 bases. Written as DNA, the CDR3 is TGTGCCACCAGCGATTGGACTAACCCCTACAATGAGCAGTTCTTC. This codes for CATSDWTNPYNEQFF.

J is TRBJ1-3 and V is TRBV9, with 7 bases that match TRBD1. This CDR3 is 20 amino acids long. Germline CDR1 reads SGDLS; CDR2 reads YYNGEE. V dropped 3 bases and J dropped 1; count of bases not matched to a gene: 19. The CDR3 reads CASSDPKLRQGRISGNTIYF. The CDR3 bases are TGTGCCAGCAGCGACCCAAAACTAAGACAGGGTAGGATATCTGGAAACACCATATATTTT.

This chain uses TRBV7-9 with TRBJ1-1; a possible D gene is TRBD1 (6 bases). V lost 5 bases, J lost 3 bases, and 19 bases lay in between. The CDR3 sequence is 16 residues long. CDR1 is SEHNR and CDR2 is FQNEAQ in the germline V gene (reference sequence). The chain's CDR3 is CASSPHMGAGDTEAFF. DNA for the CDR3: TGTGCCAGCAGCCCCCATATGGGGGCGGGGGACACTGAAGCTTTCTTT. Supplemented by reference TRBV7-9 and TRBJ1-1, the full variable domain reads DTGVSQNPRHKITKRGQNVTFRCDPISEHNRLYWYRQTLGQGPEFLTYFQNEAQLEKSRLLSDRFSAERPKGSFSTLEIQRTEQGDSAMYLCASSPHMGAGDTEAFFGQGTRLTVV.

The chain combines TRBV5-5 with TRBJ2-1; 9 nucleotides agree with TRBD1. V was clipped by 0 bases and J by 10 bases; unmatched bases: 8. The CDR3 consists of 15 residues. The germline V gene encodes CDR1 SGHKS and CDR2 YYEKEE (reference sequence). The CDR3 region is CASSLVGTGGREQFF. DNA for the CDR3: TGTGCCAGCAGCTTGGTCGGTACAGGGGGCAGAGAGCAGTTCTTC.

The chain joins TRBV11-1 to TRBJ2-3; tentative D call: TRBD1 (5 bases). The CDR3 is 14 residues long. The V gene's germline CDR1 is SGHAT and CDR2 FQDESV (reference sequence). The ends were cut back, 6 bases at V and 4 bases at J, with 14 bases in the middle. CDR3 sequence (DNA): TGTGCCAGCAGAACATCAGGGTCCCCAGATACGCAGTATTTT. Its protein product is CASRTSGSPDTQYF.

This chain uses TRBV27 with TRBJ2-7; TRBD2 agrees at 8 bases. The CDR3 is made up of 13 amino acids. Per the germline V gene, CDR1 is MNHEY and CDR2 is SMNVEV (reference sequence). V shed 9 bases, J shed 5 bases, and the junction held 9 bases outside the gene matches. The CDR3 sequence: CASPDGGGDEQYF. DNA for the CDR3: TGTGCCAGTCCAGACGGGGGGGGCGACGAGCAGTACTTC.

The chain joins TRBV2 to TRBJ2-1; the D is unclear. Trimming left V 7 bases short and J 0 bases short, with 13 bases between. CDR3 size: 15 residues. Germline V lookup: CDR1 SNHLY, CDR2 FYNNEI. Written as DNA, the CDR3 is TGTGCCAGCACCACTATTGCTCGCTCCTACAATGAGCAGTTCTTC. Amino acid sequence: CASTTIARSYNEQFF. Variable domain in full (rest from reference TRBV2 and TRBJ2-1): EPEVTQTPSHQVTQMGQEVILRCVPISNHLYFYWYRQILGQKVEFLVSFYNNEISEKSEIFDDQFSVERPDGSNFTLKIRSTKLEDSAMYFCASTTIARSYNEQFFGPGTRLTVL.

The rearrangement links TRBV29-1 to TRBJ2-7; no clear D. The CDR3 is 10 amino acids. V shed 4 bases and J shed 3 bases, with 4 bases lying between them. CDR1 is SQVTM, CDR2 ANQGSEA, per germline. In nucleotides, the CDR3 is TGCAGCGTTGTAGTCTACGAGCAGTACTTC. Its translation: CSVVVYEQYF.

The rearrangement uses TRBV3-1 (or the pseudogene TRBV3-2) and TRBJ2-5, with D unresolved. Per the germline V gene, CDR1 is LGHDT and CDR2 is YNNKEL (reference sequence). Trimming took off 1 base at V and 0 bases at J, with 9 bases between the two ends. CDR3 length: 15 amino acids. CDR3 bases: TGTGCCAGCAGCCAAGGCTCGGCGGACCAAGAGACCCAGTACTTC. Translated, it gives CASSQGSADQETQYF.

This chain joins TRBV4-1 and TRBJ2-2; a possible D gene is TRBD1 (5 bases). CDR1 is MGHRA and CDR2 is YSYEKL in the germline V gene. This CDR3 is built from 15 residues. Between the trimmed V and J ends, which lost 4 bases and 2 bases, there was a span of 11 bases. CDR3 sequence reads: CASSRVQGNTGELFF. CDR3 sequence (DNA): TGCGCCAGCAGCCGAGTCCAGGGTAACACCGGGGAGCTGTTTTTT.

This chain links TRBV29-1 with TRBJ2-5; D may be TRBD2 (5 bases). V was pared by 6 bases and J by 9 bases, with 14 bases between. The germline gives CDR1 SQVTM, CDR2 ANQGSEA. The CDR3 consists of 11 residues. This CDR3 reads CSVEEPGAQYF. CDR3 in DNA: TGCAGCGTAGAGGAGCCCGGGGCCCAGTACTTC.

The rearrangement uses TRBV5-6 and TRBJ2-1, with 7 bases that match TRBD2. The trim removed 2 bases at V and 3 bases at J, leaving 5 bases unmatched. Germline V gene sequence: CDR1 SGHDT, CDR2 YYEEEE. CDR3 size: 15 residues. CDR3 nucleotide sequence: TGTGCCAGCAGCTTAGCCGGGGGGAACTACAATGAGCAGTTCTTC. Amino acid sequence: CASSLAGGNYNEQFF.

The chain is built from TRBV3-1 (or the pseudogene TRBV3-2) and TRBJ1-1, with D maybe TRBD1 (6 bases). Trimming left V 5 bases short and J 5 bases short, with 9 bases between. This CDR3 comprises 12 residues. Per the germline V gene, CDR1 is LGHDT and CDR2 is YNNKEL (reference sequence). For the CDR3, the DNA is TGTGCCAGCAGCGCAGGGGTTACTGAAGCTTTCTTT. Protein sequence: CASSAGVTEAFF.

V and J are TRBV4-1 and TRBJ2-3, with no clear D. Per germline, CDR1 MGHRA and CDR2 YSYEKL. The CDR3 is 13 residues long. V gave up 0 bases and J gave up 2 bases, with 3 bases separating them. The CDR3 protein is CASSQEATDTQYF. In DNA, the CDR3 is TGCGCCAGCAGCCAAGAAGCCACAGATACGCAGTATTTT.

The V gene is TRBV7-2, the J gene TRBJ1-2; possibly TRBD1 for D (5 bases). The CDR3 is 13 residues long. Trimming took 5 bases from V and 4 from J, leaving 11 bases between them. Germline V gene data show CDR1 as SGHTA and CDR2 as FQGNSA. In DNA form, the CDR3 reads TGTGCCAGCAGCCCAAGGGGCTCCTATGGCTACACCTTC. Translated: CASSPRGSYGYTF.

This sequence joins TRBV6-5 and TRBJ1-2; 9 bases align to TRBD1. The length of the CDR3 is 14 residues. The V segment lost 5 bases and the J segment 3 bases; nucleotides outside the gene matches: 4. The germline gives CDR1 MNHEY, CDR2 SVGAGI. The CDR3 spells CASSPRQGDYGYTF. In DNA form, the CDR3 reads TGTGCCAGCAGTCCGAGACAGGGGGACTATGGCTACACCTTC.

The gene calls are TRBV11-2 and TRBJ2-1; 13 positions agree with TRBD2. Per the germline V gene, CDR1 is SGHAT and CDR2 is FQNNGV. The CDR3 is 15 amino acids. The V gene end was trimmed by 4 bases and the J gene end by 4 bases; junction bases not matched to a gene: 1. The CDR3 spells CASSSTSGGYNEQFF. CDR3 DNA sequence: TGTGCCAGCAGCTCGACTAGCGGGGGGTACAATGAGCAGTTCTTC. Looking up the rest from reference TRBV11-2 and TRBJ2-1 gives the full variable domain: EAGVAQSPRYKIIEKRQSVAFWCNPISGHATLYWYQQILGQGPKLLIQFQNNGVVDDSQLPKDRFSAERLKGVDSTLKIQPAKLEDSAVYLCASSSTSGGYNEQFFGPGTRLTVL.

The chain combines TRBV19 with TRBJ2-1; 7 nucleotides agree with TRBD1. This CDR3 has 14 residues. V lost 4 bases and J lost 2; bases outside the gene matches: 2. CDR1 and CDR2 (germline): LNHDA, SQIVND (reference sequence). In DNA form, the CDR3 reads TGTGCCAGTAGTACAGGACAGGCCTACAATGAGCAGTTCTTC. As protein: CASSTGQAYNEQFF.

The chain joins TRBV24-1 to TRBJ1-6; D may be TRBD1 (5 bases). The ends were cut back, 9 bases at V and 7 bases at J, with 12 bases in the middle. The CDR3 spans 13 residues. The germline gives CDR1 KGHDR, CDR2 SFDVKD. CDR3 residues: CATQGPLNSPLHF. Written as DNA, the CDR3 is TGTGCCACCCAGGGCCCCCTGAATTCACCCCTCCACTTT.

This chain uses TRBV5-1 with TRBJ2-2, with 7 bases fitting TRBD1. V lost 3 bases and J lost 1; bases outside the gene matches: 12. The CDR3 has 18 residues. The germline V gene has CDR1 SGHRS and CDR2 YFSETQ. The CDR3 DNA is TGCGCCAGCAGCTCTAACCGATATGGACAGGTGAACACCGGGGAGCTGTTTTTT. It is translated as CASSSNRYGQVNTGELFF.

The chain couples TRBV28 to TRBJ2-1; D unclear. CDR1 is MDHEN, CDR2 SYDVKM, per germline. The CDR3 totals 11 residues. V was pared by 4 bases and J by 7 bases, with 5 bases between. CDR3 loop: CASSSRNEQFF. The CDR3 DNA reads TGTGCCAGCAGTTCCAGAAATGAGCAGTTCTTC.

This rearrangement joins TRBV5-1 to TRBJ2-1, with 7 nucleotides matching TRBD1. The germline CDR1 and CDR2 sequences are SGHRS and YFSETQ. The CDR3 covers 14 residues. The junction had 5 bases not matched to a gene; V was cut back by 6 bases and J by 2 bases. Here the CDR3 reads CASTLGGAYNEQFF. The CDR3 DNA reads TGCGCCAGCACCTTAGGGGGCGCCTACAATGAGCAGTTCTTC.

The chain couples TRBV7-8 to TRBJ2-5; 8 bases match TRBD2. CDR3 size: 16 residues. The V and J ends lost 2 bases and 3 bases, in that order; junction bases with no gene match: 8. Germline CDR1 SGHVS, CDR2 FQNEAQ. CDR3 nucleotides: TGTGCCAGCAGCTTAACAAGCGGGGGCCTTGAAGAGACCCAGTACTTC. This encodes CASSLTSGGLEETQYF.

The chain joins TRBV5-1 to TRBJ2-5; TRBD1 aligns across 10 bases. This CDR3 is built from 15 residues. V gave up 7 bases and J gave up 2 bases; unmatched junction bases: 8. CDR1 SGHRS and CDR2 YFSETQ come from the germline V gene. The CDR3 is CASGPGTGAQETQYF. CDR3 sequence (DNA): TGCGCCAGCGGGCCGGGGACAGGGGCACAAGAGACCCAGTACTTC.

The chain joins TRBV4-3 to TRBJ1-1; 8 bases are a match to TRBD1. Unmatched junction bases numbered 6, after V lost 4 bases and J lost 5 bases. Germline loops: CDR1 LGHNA, CDR2 YSLEER. The CDR3 has 14 residues. For the CDR3, the DNA is TGCGCCAGCAGCCGAGCAGGGGGCGGGACTGAAGCTTTCTTT. It specifies CASSRAGGGTEAFF.